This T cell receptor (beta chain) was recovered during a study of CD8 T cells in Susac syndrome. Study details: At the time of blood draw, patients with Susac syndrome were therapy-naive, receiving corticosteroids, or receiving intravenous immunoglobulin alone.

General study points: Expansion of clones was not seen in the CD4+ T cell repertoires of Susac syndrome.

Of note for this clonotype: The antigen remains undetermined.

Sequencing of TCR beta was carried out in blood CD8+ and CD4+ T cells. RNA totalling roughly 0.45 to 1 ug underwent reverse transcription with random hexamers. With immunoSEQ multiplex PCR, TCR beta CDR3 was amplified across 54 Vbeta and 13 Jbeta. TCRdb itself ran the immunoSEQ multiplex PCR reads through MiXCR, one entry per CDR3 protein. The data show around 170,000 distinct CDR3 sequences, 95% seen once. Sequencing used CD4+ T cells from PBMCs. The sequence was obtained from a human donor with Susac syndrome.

CDR3 sequence reads: CASKASGPSTDTQYF. CDR3 in DNA: TGTGCCAGCAAGGCCAGCGGGCCCAGCACAGATACGCAGTATTTT. The chain recombines TRBV28 with TRBJ2-3; a weak D match, TRBD2 (6 bases). V was trimmed by 7 bases and J by 0 bases, leaving 14 bases between them. CDR3 length: 15 amino acids. Germline assignment: CDR1 MDHEN and CDR2 SYDVKM.